Below, 30 T cell receptor beta chains from the same sample are listed, as sequenced in a study of blood T cell repertoires in COVID-19 (dated by TCRdb to the early 2020s). Library generation was performed with the immunoSEQ multiplex PCR assay. TCRdb stores this immuneACCESS table with in-frame sequences only. Part of the clones is absent; in the studies checked, under half of the shortfall reflects unresolved V genes, and no reason is known for the rest. This sample has approximately 210,000 clones in its table, and approximately 86% of those were observed once. The ten largest clones add up to roughly 14% of the sample. The specimen was PBMCs or T cells enriched from blood (not recorded which). Source of these receptors: a woman aged 50 to 60 with acute COVID-19.

The chain carries TRBV27 and TRBJ1-6, with 8 bases matching TRBD1. This CDR3 region has 19 residues. Germline CDR1 MNHEY, CDR2 SMNVEV (reference sequence). Trimming at V came to 5 bases and at J to 0 bases, leaving 12 bases not matched to a gene. As DNA, the CDR3 is TGTGCCAGCAGTCCCCACGGGACAGGAGTCCTCTCCTATAATTCACCCCTCCACTTT. It is translated as CASSPHGTGVLSYNSPLHF.

The chain joins TRBV29-1 to TRBJ1-1; TRBD1 is a possible D gene (5 bases). Trimming took 1 base from V and 1 from J, leaving 10 bases between them. Germline V gives CDR1 SQVTM, CDR2 ANQGSEA. The CDR3 length is 14 residues. The CDR3 loop is CSVEGRVSNTEAFF. CDR3 nucleotides: TGCAGCGTTGAAGGCAGGGTTTCGAACACTGAAGCTTTCTTT.

The rearrangement joins TRBV7-2 to TRBJ1-1; D is perhaps TRBD1 (6 bases). The V gene lost 1 base and the J gene lost 0 bases, with 12 bases spanning the gap. The CDR3 runs to 16 residues. The germline V gene encodes CDR1 SGHTA and CDR2 FQGNSA. The CDR3 nucleotides are TGTGCCAGCAGCTTAGGGGGGGGACAAATGAACACTGAAGCTTTCTTT. Protein product: CASSLGGGQMNTEAFF.

This rearrangement joins TRBV29-1 to TRBJ2-5, with 8 bases fitting TRBD2. The germline CDR1 and CDR2 sequences are SQVTM and ANQGSEA. V shed 7 bases, J shed 0 bases, and the junction held 1 base outside the gene matches. This CDR3 is built from 12 residues. DNA of the CDR3: TGCAGCGGTAGCGGGGACCAAGAGACCCAGTACTTC. This encodes CSGSGDQETQYF. The full variable domain, its missing parts supplied by reference TRBV29-1 and TRBJ2-5, is SAVISQKPSRDICQRGTSLTIQCQVDSQVTMMFWYRQQPGQSLTLIATANQGSEATYESGFVIDKFPISRPNLTFSTLTVSNMSPEDSSIYLCSGSGDQETQYFGPGTRLLVL.

The chain recombines TRBV4-1 with TRBJ2-1; 13 bases agree with TRBD2. Germline lookup yields CDR1 MGHRA and CDR2 YSYEKL. The CDR3 has 15 residues. Trimming removed 4 bases from V and 7 bases from J; junction bases left unmatched: 4. The CDR3: CASSPGLAGRNEQFF. For the CDR3, the DNA is TGCGCCAGCAGCCCGGGACTAGCGGGAAGGAATGAGCAGTTCTTC.

This rearrangement joins TRBV10-3 to TRBJ1-2, with 7 bases matching TRBD1. This CDR3 region has 15 residues. V lost 3 bases, J lost 4 bases, and 8 bases stayed unmatched. The germline V gene encodes CDR1 ENHRY and CDR2 SYGVKD. The CDR3 bases are TGTGCCATCAGTGAAGGGGCAGGGGGAGTCTATGGCTACACCTTC. This translates into CAISEGAGGVYGYTF.

This rearrangement joins TRBV2 to TRBJ2-3, with 10 bases lining up with TRBD2. CDR1 and CDR2 (germline): SNHLY, FYNNEI. This CDR3 is 15 amino acids long. Trimming cost V 3 bases and J 6 bases; bases outside gene matches: 6. The chain's CDR3 is CASSDVAGGLDTQYF. CDR3 bases: TGTGCCAGCAGTGACGTAGCGGGAGGTTTGGATACGCAGTATTTT.

This clone turned up a few times. The rearrangement links TRBV5-6 to TRBJ2-7; 11 bases line up with TRBD2. V shed 4 bases and J 6 bases; nucleotides not matched to a gene: 6. The CDR3 loop spans 14 amino acids. Germline CDR1 SGHDT, CDR2 YYEEEE. The CDR3 nucleotides are TGTGCCAGCAGCGGTGAGGGGACTAGCGGCGAGCAGTACTTC. This codes for CASSGEGTSGEQYF.

V is TRBV5-8 and J is TRBJ1-6, with D possibly matching TRBD1 (5 bases). Germline V gene lookup returns CDR1 SGHTS and CDR2 YDEGEE. The V gene lost 3 bases and the J gene lost 1 base, with 8 bases spanning the gap. The CDR3 is made up of 15 amino acids. DNA of the CDR3: TGTGCCAGCAGCTGGCGACAGTCCTATAATTCACCCCTCCACTTT. Translating gives CASSWRQSYNSPLHF.

The V call is TRBV27, the J call TRBJ1-5, with D possibly being TRBD1 (6 bases). V was pared by 8 bases and J by 2 bases, with 22 bases between. The CDR3 spans 17 residues. CDR1 and CDR2 from the germline V gene are MNHEY and SMNVEV (reference sequence). CDR3 in amino acids: CASGSAVNRDGNQPQHF. The DNA for the CDR3 is TGTGCCAGCGGGTCGGCCGTAAACAGGGATGGCAATCAGCCCCAGCATTTT.

J is TRBJ2-1 and V is TRBV7-3, with 7 bases matching TRBD2. Germline V gives CDR1 SGHTA, CDR2 FQGTGA. V shed 1 base and J 6 bases; nucleotides not matched to a gene: 6. The CDR3 sequence is 15 residues long. In nucleotides, the CDR3 is TGTGCCAGCAGCTTAAACACGGGAGGAAGCAATGAGCAGTTCTTC. Amino acid sequence: CASSLNTGGSNEQFF.

The chain joins TRBV11-2 to TRBJ2-1; possible D gene TRBD2, 6 bases. The V and J ends lost 5 bases and 6 bases respectively, with 14 bases between them. The CDR3 is 14 amino acids. Germline-derived CDR1 and CDR2 are SGHAT and FQNNGV. The CDR3 bases are TGTGCCAGCAGCCCTAGGCTAGCGATCAATGAGCAGTTCTTC. This sequence encodes CASSPRLAINEQFF.

V and J are TRBV7-2 and TRBJ2-5, with D perhaps TRBD1 (5 bases). V lost 3 bases and J lost 5, with 7 bases in between. The CDR3 is 12 amino acids. Germline CDR1 is SGHTA and CDR2 is FQGNSA. The CDR3 sequence: CASSLSGETQYF. CDR3 nucleotide sequence: TGTGCCAGCAGCTTGTCAGGGGAGACCCAGTACTTC.

V gene TRBV7-8 combines with J gene TRBJ2-7; 9 nucleotides line up with TRBD1. The V segment lost 5 bases and the J segment 2 bases; nucleotides outside the gene matches: 13. Germline V gene sequence: CDR1 SGHVS, CDR2 FQNEAQ. The CDR3 totals 17 residues. The CDR3 loop is CASSPYAGQGPPYEQYF. CDR3 nucleotide sequence: TGTGCCAGCAGCCCTTACGCGGGACAGGGACCCCCCTACGAGCAGTACTTC.

This chain uses TRBV6-5 with TRBJ1-4; perhaps TRBD1 as D (5 bases). This CDR3 is 15 amino acids long. Germline CDR1 is MNHEY and CDR2 is SVGAGI. V lost 2 bases and J 7 bases, leaving 14 bases between the germline ends. The CDR3 DNA sequence: TGTGCCAGCAGTTACCGGGGACTCCGAGCTGAAAAACTGTTTTTT. It translates to CASSYRGLRAEKLFF.

The chain joins TRBV6-5 to TRBJ1-4, with 10 nucleotides matching TRBD1. This CDR3 is 15 amino acids long. Per germline, CDR1 MNHEY and CDR2 SVGAGI. The trim removed 11 bases at V and 3 bases at J, leaving 9 bases unmatched. The CDR3 protein is CAVRDRGVSNEKLFF. The CDR3 DNA is TGTGCCGTCCGGGACAGGGGCGTATCTAATGAAAAACTGTTTTTT.

In its sample, this clone was seen a few times. The chain is built from TRBV3-1 (or the pseudogene TRBV3-2) and TRBJ2-5; 7 positions match TRBD2. This CDR3 region has 16 residues. Per the germline V gene, CDR1 is LGHDT and CDR2 is YNNKEL (reference sequence). After removal of 1 base from V and 1 base from J, the junction contained 6 bases not matched to a gene. The CDR3 DNA sequence: TGTGCCAGCAGCCAAGGGGGGGTAGCGGGCCAAGAGACCCAGTACTTC. It translates to CASSQGGVAGQETQYF.

This chain joins TRBV27 and TRBJ2-7; possible D gene TRBD2, 5 bases. V was pared by 8 bases and J by 1 base, with 15 bases between. Per germline, CDR1 MNHEY and CDR2 SMNVEV (reference sequence). This CDR3 spans 14 amino acids. The CDR3 nucleotides read TGTGCCAGCCAAGGCGGGTATCAGTCCTACGAGCAGTACTTC. Its translation is CASQGGYQSYEQYF.

The CDR3, as DNA: TGTGCCAGCAGTCCCGGGAATAATCAGCCCCAGCATTTT. Its translation is CASSPGNNQPQHF. The V call is TRBV28, the J call TRBJ1-5; D is unclear. Germline loops: CDR1 MDHEN, CDR2 SYDVKM. Trimming shortened V by 5 bases and J by 4 bases, and 9 bases separated the two germline ends. The CDR3 totals 13 residues.

The genes are TRBV4-1 and TRBJ1-3, with D unresolved. CDR1 MGHRA and CDR2 YSYEKL come from the germline V gene. Between the trimmed V and J ends, which lost 1 base and 8 bases, there was a span of 12 bases. This CDR3 region has 14 residues. The CDR3 nucleotides are TGCGCCAGCAGCCAAGGGACCGGAGGAGACACCATATATTTT. It yields the protein CASSQGTGGDTIYF.

The chain couples TRBV7-3 to TRBJ2-1; the match to TRBD1 covers 9 bases. Germline trimming cut 4 bases from V and 5 bases from J; bases unmatched to any gene: 6. Germline-derived CDR1 and CDR2 are SGHTA and FQGTGA. The CDR3 has 15 residues. In DNA form, the CDR3 reads TGTGCCAGCAGCTCTCCGGGACAGGGAAACAATGAGCAGTTCTTC. The encoded protein is CASSSPGQGNNEQFF.

This chain joins TRBV19 and TRBJ2-2; 14 bases align to TRBD2. Losses at the gene ends were 7 bases for V and 7 bases for J; bases not matched to a gene: 14. This CDR3 comprises 18 residues. Germline V CDR1 and CDR2: LNHDA, SQIVND (reference sequence). The CDR3 loop reads CASTQGLAGGRENGELFF. CDR3 bases: TGTGCCAGTACCCAAGGACTAGCGGGAGGTAGGGAGAACGGGGAGCTGTTTTTT.

The chain is built from TRBV2 and TRBJ1-3; 8 bases line up with TRBD1. After removal of 4 bases from V and 2 bases from J, the junction contained 4 bases not matched to a gene. The germline gives CDR1 SNHLY, CDR2 FYNNEI. The CDR3 covers 15 residues. The CDR3 nucleotides read TGTGCCAGCAGTGCTCAGGGGGCAACTGGAAACACCATATATTTT. Its protein product is CASSAQGATGNTIYF.

The chain couples TRBV7-2 to TRBJ2-1, with a possible D match to TRBD2 (5 bases). The CDR3 contains 12 residues. Germline assignment: CDR1 SGHTA and CDR2 FQGNSA. Trimming cost V 6 bases and J 13 bases, with 16 bases left between them. CDR3 nucleotides: TGTGCCAGCAGGAGGCCCGGGGTAGATCAGTTCTTC. Its translation: CASRRPGVDQFF.

This rearrangement joins TRBV5-1 to TRBJ2-4, with TRBD2 matching over 9 bases. With V trimmed by 3 bases and J by 7 bases, 11 bases remained unmatched. Germline V CDR1 and CDR2: SGHRS, YFSETQ. This CDR3 region has 16 residues. The CDR3 protein is CASSWVAGATGNIQYF. The CDR3 DNA reads as TGCGCCAGCAGCTGGGTAGCGGGAGCGACGGGGAACATTCAGTACTTC. Variable domain in full (rest from reference TRBV5-1 and TRBJ2-4): KAGVTQTPRYLIKTRGQQVTLSCSPISGHRSVSWYQQTPGQGLQFLFEYFSETQRNKGNFPGRFSGRQFSNSRSEMNVSTLELGDSALYLCASSWVAGATGNIQYFGAGTRLSVL.

The chain is built from TRBV5-1 and TRBJ2-1; 7 positions agree with TRBD1. With 4 bases clipped from V and 0 bases from J, the junction kept 4 bases outside the gene matches. The CDR3 covers 15 residues. Germline V gives CDR1 SGHRS, CDR2 YFSETQ. The CDR3 reads CASSPTGDSYNEQFF. CDR3 DNA sequence: TGCGCCAGCAGCCCCACAGGGGACTCCTACAATGAGCAGTTCTTC.

The chain couples TRBV10-3 to TRBJ2-1, with 7 bases lining up with TRBD1. The CDR3 is 14 amino acids. Per the germline V gene, CDR1 is ENHRY and CDR2 is SYGVKD. The V gene end was trimmed by 0 bases and the J gene end by 10 bases; junction bases not matched to a gene: 6. CDR3 nucleotide sequence: TGTGCCATCAGTGAGTCTGAAGGGGGCAGAGAGCAGTTCTTC. Protein: CAISESEGGREQFF.

This clone was seen once. The genes are TRBV29-1 and TRBJ2-3; 7 nucleotides match TRBD1. Germline V gene data show CDR1 as SQVTM and CDR2 as ANQGSEA. CDR3 length equals 16 residues. With V trimmed by 5 bases and J by 1 base, 12 bases remained unmatched. CDR3 residues: CSVPMGKGARTDTQYF. The CDR3 coding sequence is TGCAGCGTTCCCATGGGGAAGGGGGCTCGCACAGATACGCAGTATTTT.

V and J are TRBV6-5 and TRBJ1-3; 7 bases match TRBD1. V gave up 7 bases and J gave up 7 bases; unmatched junction bases: 10. The CDR3 length is 14 residues. The germline CDR1 and CDR2 sequences are MNHEY and SVGAGI. CDR3 coding DNA: TGTGCCAGCATGACAGGGAACCTTGTCAACACCATATATTTT. This sequence encodes CASMTGNLVNTIYF.

The CDR3 is CASLRFLSPNEKLFF. The CDR3 nucleotides are TGCGCCAGCTTGCGCTTTTTAAGCCCTAATGAAAAACTGTTTTTT. This chain joins TRBV10-1 and TRBJ1-4; D is unclear. Germline CDR1 WNHNN, CDR2 SYGVQD (reference sequence). V gave up 8 bases and J gave up 3 bases, with 16 bases separating them. This CDR3 comprises 15 residues.